This T cell receptor beta chain is drawn from a study of blood T cell repertoires in COVID-19. As for the study in general: Some COVID-19 samples were acute and others convalescent; all came from the United States, Italy and Spain. T cells, B-cell-depleted T cells, or PBMCs provided the cDNA or gDNA that served as material.

CDR1 and CDR2 from the germline V gene are SGHTA and FQGNSA. V was pared by 2 bases and J by 4 bases, with 9 bases of the junction left unmatched. This CDR3 is 17 amino acids long. Per the original methods: Estimation of nucleated cell counts was performed using reference gene primer amplification. Sequencing used immunoSEQ multiplex PCR; TCRdb keeps in-frame clones, though not all of them. The V and J calls and clone size are taken from that table; D and trimming were inferred from the DNA. The top ten clones hold around 2.3% of a sample with hundreds of thousands of clones, 80% to 90% of them seen once.

The receptor was isolated from a woman aged 35 to 49 with active or convalescent COVID-19. The sequenced material came from peripheral blood. The chain couples TRBV7-2 to TRBJ2-1; 9 bases align to TRBD2. The CDR3 region has the DNA TGTGCCAGCAGCTTACCCCCCGGGACTAGCCGATACAATGAGCAGTTCTTC. This sequence encodes CASSLPPGTSRYNEQFF. Based on the CDR3 plus reference TRBV7-2 and TRBJ2-1, the full variable domain is GAGVSQSPSNKVTEKGKDVELRCDPISGHTALYWYRQSLGQGLEFLIYFQGNSAPDKSGLPSDRFSAERTGGSVSTLTIQRTQQEDSAVYLCASSLPPGTSRYNEQFFGPGTRLTVL.